What follows are 2 T cell receptor beta chains derived from one specimen sequenced in a study of cytomegalovirus exposure and HLA in healthy donors. The PCR employed 60 Vbeta primers together with 13 Jbeta primers. Profiling relied on immunoSEQ multiplex PCR, and the TCRdb table lists in-frame clones only, not all of them. The sample holds 55,000 to 75,000 clones, roughly 81% seen once. Sequencing was performed on PBMCs. These receptors originate from a human donor in good health.

This clone was seen a handful of times. The DNA for the CDR3 is TGTGCCAGCAGTGAGTTACAGACCTACGAGCAGTACTTC. This sequence encodes CASSELQTYEQYF. The chain carries TRBV25-1 and TRBJ2-7; D is ambiguous. Trimming cost V 3 bases and J 2 bases, with 8 bases left between them. CDR1 MGHDK and CDR2 SYGVNS come from the germline V gene. The CDR3 covers 13 residues.

The chain employs TRBV7-3 and TRBJ1-2; TRBD1 is a possible D gene (6 bases). The CDR3 spans 16 residues. The ends were cut back, 4 bases at V and 5 bases at J, with 20 bases in the middle. In germline, CDR1 is SGHTA, CDR2 FQGTGA. The CDR3 loop reads CASSSQPTGTPYGYTF. The CDR3 DNA reads as TGTGCCAGCAGCTCCCAACCTACCGGGACACCTTATGGCTACACCTTC.